Presented here are 5 T cell receptor beta chains from one specimen sequenced in a study of shared clonotypes between healthy human individuals. The data were produced by immunoSEQ multiplex PCR, yet TCRdb's version contains in-frame clones alone and is incomplete. The repertoire holds some 1,100,000 clones, with about four fifths as singletons. The material sequenced was memory CD4+ T cells from PBMCs. Subset noted: CD45RA-negative fraction. These receptors all stem from a man between 18 and 35 years old in good health. Some clones in this sample may be carry-over from other donors' samples.

The gene calls are TRBV21-1 and TRBJ2-7; the table calls TRBD2, which could not be checked here. TRBV21-1 is designated a pseudogene. The CDR3 covers 16 residues. CDR3: CASSKFSWREGHEQYF. CDR3 DNA: TGTGCCAGCAGCAAATTCTCCTGGCGGGAGGGACACGAGCAGTACTTC.

The genes are TRBV18 and TRBJ2-7, with 8 bases matching TRBD2. Germline CDR1 is KGHSH and CDR2 is LQKENI. With 2 bases clipped from V and 2 bases from J, the junction kept 2 bases outside the gene matches. The CDR3 is 14 amino acids. DNA of the CDR3: TGTGCCAGCTCACCAGCGGGAGGCCCCTACGAGCAGTACTTC. As protein: CASSPAGGPYEQYF.

This sequence joins TRBV5-4 and TRBJ2-5; 7 nucleotides line up with TRBD2. Germline assignment: CDR1 SGHNT and CDR2 YYREEE (reference sequence). V lost 6 bases and J lost 5; bases outside the gene matches: 13. The CDR3 has 15 amino acids. The CDR3 spells CASTRGEPSRETQYF. In DNA form, the CDR3 reads TGTGCCAGCACCCGGGGGGAGCCTAGCCGGGAGACCCAGTACTTC.

The chain recombines TRBV5-1 with TRBJ2-5; tentative D call: TRBD2 (6 bases). V lost 3 bases and J lost 2, with 11 bases in between. Germline CDR1 is SGHRS and CDR2 is YFSETQ. This CDR3 spans 14 amino acids. Here the CDR3 DNA reads TGCGCCAGCAGCTGGGGCGGGACGCAAGAGACCCAGTACTTC. This translates into CASSWGGTQETQYF.

As for this clone: This same CDR3 is encoded by further DNA sequences in the sample. V and J are TRBV18 and TRBJ1-1; D unclear. The germline gives CDR1 KGHSH, CDR2 LQKENI. Trimming left V 3 bases short and J 3 bases short, with 8 bases between. The CDR3 sequence is 13 residues long. The DNA for the CDR3 is TGTGCCAGCTCACCGTCGAGGGACACTGAAGCTTTCTTT. Translating it yields CASSPSRDTEAFF.